This T cell receptor beta chain was profiled in a study of CD8 T cells in ankylosing spondylitis (dated by TCRdb to about 2017). Study-wide context: T cell receptor beta repertoires were profiled in healthy donors and ankylosing spondylitis patients so that disease-linked TCR variants could be found. Peripheral blood was sampled, and synovial fluid was also collected from ankylosing spondylitis patients. The whole study cohort included under 140 healthy donors and 20 to 30 ankylosing spondylitis patients. The research as a whole found: Blood from ankylosing spondylitis patients appeared to be characterized by a TCR beta motif composed of under 10 highly homologous amino acid variants. Some TCR beta motif variants had previously been reported in synovial fluid and blood of reactive arthritis patients, which suggested common disease-initiation mechanisms. According to the report, matched synovial fluid samples from ankylosing spondylitis patients were significantly enriched for the disease-linked clones. In peripheral blood, the disease-linked clones were found at relatively low frequencies and had a CD8+ phenotype.

Here V drops 5 bases and J drops 0 bases, and the junction holds 14 bases not matched to any gene. The germline V gene sets CDR1 to SGHVS and CDR2 to FQNEAQ. Measured from the cysteine to the phenylalanine, the CDR3 is 18 residues long. The only DNA kept is the CDR3, 54 bases in frame from the first base. Sequenced using an Illumina HiSeq 2500. Quantitative 5'-RACE with molecular barcodes was used to prepare TCR beta libraries. In the authors' own workflow: To identify disease-linked TCR variants, a new computational method was used, one built on a probabilistic model of VDJ rearrangement. The public reads were run again by TCRdb, first through fastp at Q25 and then through MiXCR, and only productive beta chains were kept. CDR3 protein duplicates are merged, each entry listing the most common genes and DNA. These V and J calls rely on TCRdb rather than the paper's analysis. The sample has approximately 150,000 distinct CDR3 sequences on record, around a third of them singletons. The ten largest clones take up 6% of the sample.

A note on this clonotype: Its specific antigen is unknown. Base qualities are not recorded, but no much larger clone differs from it by a single base.

Synovial fluid samples were paired with blood samples taken from the same ankylosing spondylitis patients. The sequence was collected from a male donor with ankylosing spondylitis. The chain is assembled from TRBV7-8 and TRBJ1-2; TRBD1 matches 8 bases in the middle. The sequenced sample consisted of synovial fluid, either unsorted or a sorted T cell fraction (not recorded which). At the DNA level, the sequence is TGTGCCAGCAGCGCCCGGACAGGGCTAAGCGGGGCTAACTATGGCTACACCTTC. It codes for CASSARTGLSGANYGYTF.